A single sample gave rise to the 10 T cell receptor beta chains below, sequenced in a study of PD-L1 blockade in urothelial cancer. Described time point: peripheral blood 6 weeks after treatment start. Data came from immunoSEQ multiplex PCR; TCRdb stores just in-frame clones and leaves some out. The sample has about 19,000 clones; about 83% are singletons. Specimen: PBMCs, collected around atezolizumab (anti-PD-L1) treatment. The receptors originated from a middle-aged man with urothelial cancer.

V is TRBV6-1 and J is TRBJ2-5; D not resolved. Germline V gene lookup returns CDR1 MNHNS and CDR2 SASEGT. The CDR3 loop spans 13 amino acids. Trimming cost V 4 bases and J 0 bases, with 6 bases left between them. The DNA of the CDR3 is TGTGCCAGCAGTGCGGTGAACCAAGAGACCCAGTACTTC. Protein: CASSAVNQETQYF.

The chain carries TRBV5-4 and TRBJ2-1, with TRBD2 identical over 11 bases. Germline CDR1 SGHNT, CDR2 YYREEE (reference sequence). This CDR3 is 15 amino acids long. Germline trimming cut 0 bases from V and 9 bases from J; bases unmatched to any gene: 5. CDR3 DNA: TGTGCCAGCAGCTTGGCGTTAGCGGGAGGGGGTGAGCAGTTCTTC. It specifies CASSLALAGGGEQFF. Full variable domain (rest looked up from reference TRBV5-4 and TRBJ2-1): ETGVTQSPTHLIKTRGQQVTLRCSSQSGHNTVSWYQQALGQGPQFIFQYYREEENGRGNFPPRFSGLQFPNYSSELNVNALELDDSALYLCASSLALAGGGEQFFGPGTRLTVL.

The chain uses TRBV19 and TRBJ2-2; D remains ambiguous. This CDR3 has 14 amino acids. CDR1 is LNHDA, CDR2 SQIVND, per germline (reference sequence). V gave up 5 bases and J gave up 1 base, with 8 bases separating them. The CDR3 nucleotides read TGTGCCAGTAGTTTTAGCCTGAACACCGGGGAGCTGTTTTTT. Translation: CASSFSLNTGELFF.

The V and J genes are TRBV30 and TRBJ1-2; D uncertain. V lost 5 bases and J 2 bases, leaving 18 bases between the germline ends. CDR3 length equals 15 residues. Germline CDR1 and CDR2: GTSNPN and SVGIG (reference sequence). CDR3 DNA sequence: TGTGCCTGGTCCCCTCCAAGGAGCACGAACTATGGCTACACCTTC. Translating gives CAWSPPRSTNYGYTF.

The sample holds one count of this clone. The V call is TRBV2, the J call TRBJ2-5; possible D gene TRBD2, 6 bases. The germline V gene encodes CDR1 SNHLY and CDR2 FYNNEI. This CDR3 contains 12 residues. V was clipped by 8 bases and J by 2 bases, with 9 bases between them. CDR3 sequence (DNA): TGTGCCAGCGCACTAGCTCAAGAGACCCAGTACTTC. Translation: CASALAQETQYF.

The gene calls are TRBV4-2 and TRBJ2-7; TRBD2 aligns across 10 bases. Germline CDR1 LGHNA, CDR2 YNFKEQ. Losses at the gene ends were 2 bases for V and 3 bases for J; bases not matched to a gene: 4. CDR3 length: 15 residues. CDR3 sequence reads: CASSQLAGAVYEQYV. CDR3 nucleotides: TGTGCCAGCAGCCAACTAGCGGGGGCCGTCTACGAGCAGTACGTC.

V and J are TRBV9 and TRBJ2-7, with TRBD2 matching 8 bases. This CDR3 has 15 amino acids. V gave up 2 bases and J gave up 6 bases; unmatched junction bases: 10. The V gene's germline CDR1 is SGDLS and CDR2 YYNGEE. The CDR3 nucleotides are TGTGCCAGCAGCGTCCGGGGGGGATTCGAGTCCGAGCAGTACGTC. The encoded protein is CASSVRGGFESEQYV.

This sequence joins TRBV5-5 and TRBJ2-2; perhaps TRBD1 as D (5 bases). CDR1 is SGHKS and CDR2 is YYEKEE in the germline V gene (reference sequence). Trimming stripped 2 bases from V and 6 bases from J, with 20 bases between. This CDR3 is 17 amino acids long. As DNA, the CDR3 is TGTGCCAGCAGCTTTAGTGCCACTTCAGGGTTCCCCGGGGAGCTGTTTTTT. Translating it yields CASSFSATSGFPGELFF.

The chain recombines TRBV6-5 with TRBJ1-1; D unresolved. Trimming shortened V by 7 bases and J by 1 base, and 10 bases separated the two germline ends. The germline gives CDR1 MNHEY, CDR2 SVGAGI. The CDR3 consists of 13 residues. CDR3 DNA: TGTGCCAGCACCTCACAGAGGAACACTGAAGCTTTCTTT. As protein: CASTSQRNTEAFF.

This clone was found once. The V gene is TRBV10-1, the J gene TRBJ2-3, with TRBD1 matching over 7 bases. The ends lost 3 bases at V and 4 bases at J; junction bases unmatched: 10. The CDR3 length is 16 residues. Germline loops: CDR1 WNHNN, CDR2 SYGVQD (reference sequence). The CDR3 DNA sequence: TGCGCCAGCAGTGAACCGGGACAGCGGTCGGCAGATACGCAGTATTTT. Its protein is CASSEPGQRSADTQYF.